Shown below are 28 T cell receptor beta chains from a single sample sequenced in a study of T cells after yellow fever vaccination. TCRdb called the 5' RACE reads again in MiXCR, with one record for every CDR3 protein. The sample carries about 69,000 distinct CDR3 sequences, 5% to 6.5% recorded once. The material sequenced was CD4+ T cells sorted from PBMCs, taken less than 16 days after the first yellow fever vaccination. All receptors come from a young man who received the YFV17D yellow fever vaccine.

In its sample, this clonotype was seen many times. This chain joins TRBV20-1 and TRBJ2-5; either TRBD1 or TRBD2 may supply D (6 bases each). The germline V and J ends were trimmed by 5 bases and 0 bases, with 13 bases remaining between them. CDR1 and CDR2 (germline): DFQATT, SNEGSKA (reference sequence). This CDR3 has 14 amino acids. In DNA, the CDR3 is TGCAGTGCTCGGGGGCTATGGCACCAAGAGACCCAGTACTTC. It is translated as CSARGLWHQETQYF.

This clonotype was seen ten or more times. The gene calls are TRBV6-1 and TRBJ1-6, with TRBD1 matching 9 bases. Germline V gene lookup returns CDR1 MNHNS and CDR2 SASEGT. J was trimmed by 10 bases and V by 7 bases; bases with no gene match: 11. This CDR3 region has 15 residues. In DNA, the CDR3 is TGTGCCAGCACTGCTACAGGGGGCAATCGGTCACCCCTCCACTTT. Translating gives CASTATGGNRSPLHF.

This clonotype was observed a handful of times. This chain uses TRBV5-1 with TRBJ2-1; possible D gene TRBD1, 5 bases. The length of the CDR3 is 14 residues. Trimming stripped 3 bases from V and 4 bases from J, with 11 bases between. Germline V gene lookup returns CDR1 SGHRS and CDR2 YFSETQ. The DNA of the CDR3 is TGCGCCAGCAGCTCGTACCAGGGATACAATGAGCAGTTCTTC. As protein: CASSSYQGYNEQFF. The whole variable domain, remainder taken from reference TRBV5-1 and TRBJ2-1, is KAGVTQTPRYLIKTRGQQVTLSCSPISGHRSVSWYQQTPGQGLQFLFEYFSETQRNKGNFPGRFSGRQFSNSRSEMNVSTLELGDSALYLCASSSYQGYNEQFFGPGTRLTVL.

This clonotype was detected ten times or more. The rearrangement uses TRBV12-3 or TRBV12-4 and TRBJ2-5; D is possibly TRBD2 (5 bases). The V end was cut by 5 bases, the J end by 3 bases, with 10 bases between. The CDR3 contains 13 residues. The CDR3 spells CASSRDPKETQYF. The CDR3 region has the DNA TGTGCCAGCAGTCGGGATCCCAAAGAGACCCAGTACTTC.

This clonotype was seen repeatedly, ten times or more. The chain couples TRBV18 to TRBJ2-3, with D possibly TRBD1 on 6 matching bases. V lost 3 bases, J lost 0 bases, and 13 bases lay in between. Germline loops: CDR1 KGHSH, CDR2 LQKENI. The CDR3 contains 16 residues. CDR3 DNA sequence: TGTGCCAGCTCACCGTTTTCAGGGGAAAGCACAGATACGCAGTATTTT. Translated, it gives CASSPFSGESTDTQYF.

This clonotype was observed many times. The chain uses TRBV11-2 and TRBJ2-3; maybe TRBD1 (5 bases). V lost 3 bases to trimming and J lost 2 bases, with 12 bases between them. There are 15 residues in the CDR3. Germline CDR1 is SGHAT and CDR2 is FQNNGV. This CDR3 reads CASSFRTHYTDTQYF. CDR3 nucleotides: TGTGCCAGCAGCTTCCGGACACACTACACAGATACGCAGTATTTT. Full variable domain (rest looked up from reference TRBV11-2 and TRBJ2-3): EAGVAQSPRYKIIEKRQSVAFWCNPISGHATLYWYQQILGQGPKLLIQFQNNGVVDDSQLPKDRFSAERLKGVDSTLKIQPAKLEDSAVYLCASSFRTHYTDTQYFGPGTRLTVL.

Regarding this clonotype: A much larger clone lies a single base off, so this may be a read error. The chain employs TRBV24-1 and TRBJ2-1; no clear D gene. Per the germline V gene, CDR1 is KGHDR and CDR2 is SFDVKD. This CDR3 contains 12 residues. The V end was cut by 4 bases, the J end by 11 bases, with 11 bases between. The CDR3, as DNA: TGTGCCACCAGTGACCAAGGCAGGCAGCAGTTCTTC. Translated, it gives CATSDQGRQQFF.

The J gene is TRBJ1-2, the V gene TRBV6-5; D uncertain. CDR3 size: 16 residues. V lost 0 bases, J lost 3 bases, and 14 bases lay in between. CDR1 and CDR2 (germline): MNHEY, SVGAGI. The CDR3 reads CASSYSAGWGDYGYTF. The CDR3 coding sequence is TGTGCCAGCAGTTACTCTGCGGGGTGGGGAGACTATGGCTACACCTTC.

This chain connects TRBV5-3 to TRBJ1-4; no reliable D call. TRBV5-3 has ORF status, its function being uncertain. CDR3 length: 14 amino acids. V was shortened by 9 bases and J by 8 bases, with 20 bases between the two germline ends. CDR3 coding DNA: TGTGCCATGGGCCCTGGGCTCCTCGGCGAAAAACTGTTTTTT. Its protein product is CAMGPGLLGEKLFF.

In this sample, this clonotype turned up many times. The rearrangement links TRBV11-2 to TRBJ1-5; no firm D call. CDR1 is SGHAT and CDR2 is FQNNGV in the germline V gene. The CDR3 is made up of 16 amino acids. The V gene lost 0 bases and the J gene lost 4 bases, with 13 bases spanning the gap. The CDR3 coding sequence is TGTGCCAGCAGCTTAGATCACGGAAATGGGAATCAGCCCCAGCATTTT. Translation gives CASSLDHGNGNQPQHF.

This clonotype has a count of ten or more. The CDR3 nucleotides are TGTGCCAGCAGCTTAGCTCAGGGTGTAGCCAAAAACATTCAGTACTTC. It is translated as CASSLAQGVAKNIQYF. The V and J genes are TRBV7-2 and TRBJ2-4; D is possibly TRBD1 (5 bases). CDR1 is SGHTA, CDR2 FQGNSA, per germline. Trimming stripped 0 bases from V and 0 bases from J, with 9 bases between. The CDR3 runs to 16 residues. Full variable domain (remainder filled in from reference TRBV7-2 and TRBJ2-4): GAGVSQSPSNKVTEKGKDVELRCDPISGHTALYWYRQSLGQGLEFLIYFQGNSAPDKSGLPSDRFSAERTGGSVSTLTIQRTQQEDSAVYLCASSLAQGVAKNIQYFGAGTRLSVL.

In this sample, this clonotype turned up many times. The chain couples TRBV13 to TRBJ2-7; 7 nucleotides match TRBD1. Per the germline V gene, CDR1 is PRHDT and CDR2 is FYEKMQ (reference sequence). V gave up 5 bases and J gave up 3 bases; unmatched junction bases: 10. The CDR3 consists of 15 residues. CDR3 region: CASSARDRQIYEQYF. In nucleotides, the CDR3 is TGTGCCAGCAGCGCCCGGGACAGACAAATCTACGAGCAGTACTTC. Together with reference TRBV13 and TRBJ2-7, the CDR3 gives the full variable domain: AAGVIQSPRHLIKEKRETATLKCYPIPRHDTVYWYQQGPGQDPQFLISFYEKMQSDKGSIPDRFSAQQFSDYHSELNMSSLELGDSALYFCASSARDRQIYEQYFGPGTRLTVT.

This clonotype was seen repeatedly, ten times or more. This chain joins TRBV21-1 and TRBJ2-3; the D call TRBD2 from the table was never checked on the DNA. TRBV21-1 is a documented pseudogene. The CDR3 extends over 16 amino acids. The CDR3 DNA is TGTGCCAGCAGCAATATGCTAGCGGGGGACACAGATACGCAGTATTTT. Protein sequence: CASSNMLAGDTDTQYF.

This clonotype is labeled as medium-sized. The chain carries TRBV7-9 and TRBJ1-4, with D possibly being TRBD1 (5 bases). CDR3 length: 15 residues. Trimming stripped 5 bases from V and 6 bases from J, with 16 bases between. Germline lookup yields CDR1 SEHNR and CDR2 FQNEAQ (reference sequence). CDR3 bases: TGTGCCAGCAGCCCAGACAGCGCCAGCCATGAAAAACTGTTTTTT. It encodes CASSPDSASHEKLFF.

This clonotype came up many times. The J gene is TRBJ2-5, the V gene TRBV12-3 or TRBV12-4, with D possibly matching TRBD1 (6 bases). The CDR3 consists of 14 residues. V gave up 5 bases and J gave up 4 bases, with 14 bases separating them. The CDR3 DNA sequence: TGTGCCAGCAGTCCAGGACAGCCGATAGAGACCCAGTACTTC. The encoded protein is CASSPGQPIETQYF.

This clonotype was observed at least ten times. This sequence joins TRBV5-1 and TRBJ2-1, with 10 bases identical to TRBD1. This CDR3 has 16 amino acids. Per the germline V gene, CDR1 is SGHRS and CDR2 is YFSETQ. With 0 bases clipped from V and 7 bases from J, the junction kept 7 bases outside the gene matches. CDR3 residues: CASSLAGGQGINEQFF. In nucleotides, the CDR3 is TGCGCCAGCAGCTTGGCCGGGGGACAGGGGATTAATGAGCAGTTCTTC.

Ten or more counts support this clonotype. The chain couples TRBV20-1 to TRBJ2-3; TRBD2 matches 13 bases. Germline loops: CDR1 DFQATT, CDR2 SNEGSKA (reference sequence). The CDR3 runs 17 residues. V dropped 4 bases and J dropped 1; count of bases not matched to a gene: 8. In nucleotides, the CDR3 is TGCAGTGCTACGACTAGCGGGGGGAAAAGTGGCACAGATACGCAGTATTTT. Translating it yields CSATTSGGKSGTDTQYF.

The V gene is TRBV6-8, the J gene TRBJ2-3; 9 bases agree with TRBD2. V trimming: 7 bases; J trimming: 5 bases; junction bases outside the gene matches: 4. The CDR3 sequence is 13 residues long. Germline-derived CDR1 and CDR2 are MNHGY and SAAAGT. The chain's CDR3 is CASTSSGVDTQYF. The CDR3 nucleotides read TGTGCCAGCACCTCTAGCGGGGTAGATACGCAGTATTTT.

This clonotype showed up many times. The chain is built from TRBV15 and TRBJ2-5; D uncertain. V dropped 0 bases and J dropped 5 bases, with 10 bases sitting between them. This CDR3 is 14 amino acids long. Germline-derived CDR1 and CDR2 are LNHNV and YYDKDF (reference sequence). CDR3 sequence reads: CATSRDVGGETQYF. The CDR3 DNA reads TGTGCCACCAGCAGAGATGTGGGTGGCGAGACCCAGTACTTC.

This clonotype was counted many times. The V gene is TRBV20-1, the J gene TRBJ2-5; D gene ambiguous. Germline CDR1 is DFQATT and CDR2 is SNEGSKA (reference sequence). CDR3 size: 10 residues. Trimming took 1 base from V and 5 from J, leaving 2 bases between them. This chain's CDR3 is CSARGETQYF. Here the CDR3 DNA reads TGCAGTGCTAGAGGGGAGACCCAGTACTTC.

The rearrangement links TRBV5-1 to TRBJ1-2, with a possible D match to TRBD1 (6 bases). The V and J ends lost 1 base and 7 bases respectively, with 14 bases between them. Germline-derived CDR1 and CDR2 are SGHRS and YFSETQ. This CDR3 has 14 residues. CDR3 sequence (DNA): TGCGCCAGCAGCTTGCAAACAGGGAGAGGTGGCTACACCTTC. It translates to CASSLQTGRGGYTF.

This clonotype was detected ten times or more. V usage is TRBV7-2 and J usage is TRBJ1-2; D is unclear. Trimming pared 2 bases from V and 10 bases from J, leaving 17 bases between. The V gene's germline CDR1 is SGHTA and CDR2 FQGNSA. The CDR3 is 14 amino acids. The CDR3 loop reads CASSLFESGPTYTF. As DNA, the CDR3 is TGTGCCAGCAGCTTATTCGAATCGGGTCCTACCTACACCTTC.

Many counts were recorded for this clonotype. The rearrangement uses TRBV5-1 and TRBJ2-3; 8 positions agree with TRBD1. Germline lookup yields CDR1 SGHRS and CDR2 YFSETQ. V dropped 2 bases and J dropped 3; count of bases not matched to a gene: 2. The CDR3 extends over 14 amino acids. Here the CDR3 reads CASSFGQGTDTQYF. The CDR3 nucleotides read TGCGCCAGCAGCTTCGGACAGGGAACAGATACGCAGTATTTT.

This clonotype was counted at least ten times. The chain links TRBV12-3 or TRBV12-4 to TRBJ1-5, with D uncertain. The CDR3 is made up of 14 amino acids. The ends were cut back, 8 bases at V and 0 bases at J, with 11 bases in the middle. The CDR3 DNA follows: TGTGCCAGCGGTTCGACATTTAGCAATCAGCCCCAGCATTTT. It is translated as CASGSTFSNQPQHF.

This clonotype was seen repeatedly, ten times or more. The chain recombines TRBV4-3 with TRBJ1-2; the match to TRBD1 covers 9 bases. CDR3 size: 13 residues. Looked up from germline, CDR1 is LGHNA and CDR2 is YSLEER. V shed 4 bases and J 10 bases; nucleotides not matched to a gene: 7. The CDR3 DNA reads as TGCGCCAGCAGCCTTGGGACAGGGCGAGACTACACCTTC. It specifies CASSLGTGRDYTF.

This clonotype was observed at least ten times. The V and J genes are TRBV21-1 and TRBJ1-1; TRBD1 was called by the table and not checked on the DNA. TRBV21-1 is given as a pseudogene. The CDR3 runs 16 residues. The CDR3 DNA sequence: TGTGCCAGCAGCACCAGACAGGGGGCAATCGTCACTGAAGCTTTCTTT. Protein sequence: CASSTRQGAIVTEAFF.

In its sample, this clonotype was seen many times. The chain employs TRBV20-1 and TRBJ2-1; maybe TRBD2 (6 bases). V was shortened by 5 bases and J by 6 bases, with 14 bases between the two germline ends. The CDR3 loop spans 13 amino acids. Germline CDR1 and CDR2: DFQATT and SNEGSKA (reference sequence). CDR3 nucleotides: TGCAGTGCTGAGGACTATCACCTCAATGAGCAGTTCTTC. Translation gives CSAEDYHLNEQFF.

This clonotype has ten or more counts. The rearrangement uses TRBV7-9 and TRBJ2-3; a possible D gene is TRBD1 (6 bases). The V end lost 4 bases, the J end lost 0 bases, and 14 bases lay between the germline ends. The germline gives CDR1 SEHNR, CDR2 FQNEAQ (reference sequence). The CDR3 has 16 residues. The CDR3 sequence: CASSYPKGVSTDTQYF. The CDR3 coding sequence is TGTGCCAGCAGCTACCCCAAGGGGGTAAGCACAGATACGCAGTATTTT.